A selection of T cell receptor beta chains follows, all from one sample in a study of cytomegalovirus exposure and HLA in healthy donors. Profiled with immunoSEQ multiplex PCR; TCRdb holds only in-frame clones, not every one. Here the sample spans approximately 150,000 clones, roughly 70% being singletons. Sequenced material: PBMCs. Source of these receptors: a woman aged 35 to 49 in good health and CMV-seronegative. CDR3s include the opening cysteine and the closing phenylalanine or tryptophan. Each record gives: clone size, V gene, J gene, D gene, CDR3 protein, CDR3 DNA. D genes are given only for firm matches. Clone size appears in some rows only: once, few, many, or a class for an expanded clone.

NA	TRBV5-1	TRBJ2-2	NA	CASSLGGLDTGELFF	TGCGCCAGCAGCTTGGGGGGACTTGACACCGGGGAGCTGTTTTTT
NA	TRBV4-1	TRBJ2-7	NA	CASSLTSVTYEQYF	TGCGCCAGCAGCCTAACCTCAGTGACCTACGAGCAGTACTTC
NA	TRBV2	TRBJ1-5	TRBD1	CASVGQGALGNQPQHF	TGTGCCAGCGTGGGACAGGGGGCCCTAGGCAATCAGCCCCAGCATTTT
few	TRBV5-1	TRBJ1-2	NA	CASSLASTASSYTF	TGCGCCAGCAGCTTGGCCTCGACAGCTTCCTCCTACACCTTC
NA	TRBV5-1	TRBJ1-1	NA	CASAAGGNTEAFF	TGCGCCTCCGCCGCCGGGGGGAACACTGAAGCTTTCTTT
few	TRBV30	TRBJ1-5	NA	CAWSAASTDQPQHF	TGTGCCTGGAGTGCTGCTTCGACTGACCAGCCCCAGCATTTT
NA	TRBV19	TRBJ2-1	NA	CASSIGGSIYNEQFF	TGTGCCAGTAGTATAGGAGGGTCCATCTACAATGAGCAGTTCTTC
NA	TRBV19	TRBJ2-7	NA	CASKFSGEGYEQYF	TGTGCCAGTAAATTTTCGGGGGAAGGCTACGAGCAGTACTTC
NA	TRBV7-8	TRBJ2-4	TRBD2	CASSTTSGRAGAKNIQYF	TGTGCCAGCAGCACGACTAGCGGGAGGGCCGGGGCCAAAAACATTCAGTACTTC
NA	TRBV6-5	TRBJ1-2	TRBD1	CASSYPKGQGWGGYTF	TGTGCCAGCAGTTACCCAAAAGGACAGGGATGGGGTGGCTACACCTTC
NA	TRBV21-1	TRBJ1-1	NA	CARQERVSIPEAFF	TGTGCCAGACAAGAGCGAGTCTCCATACCTGAAGCTTTCTTT
NA	TRBV2	TRBJ2-3	TRBD2	CASTPRLASYTDTQYF	TGTGCCAGCACCCCCCGACTAGCGTCGTACACAGATACGCAGTATTTT
many	TRBV6-1	TRBJ1-5	NA	CASSEGTENQPQHF	TGTGCCAGCAGTGAAGGGACAGAAAATCAGCCCCAGCATTTT
NA	TRBV5-1	TRBJ1-2	TRBD1	CASRTGTGDHGYTF	TGCGCCAGCAGGACCGGGACAGGGGATCATGGCTACACCTTC
NA	TRBV14	TRBJ2-7	TRBD1	CASSYRGDRTNEQYF	TGTGCCAGCAGCTACAGGGGCGACAGGACCAACGAGCAGTACTTC
NA	TRBV5-4	TRBJ1-1	TRBD1	CASSLPGQGATEAFF	TGTGCCAGCAGCTTGCCTGGACAGGGGGCGACTGAAGCTTTCTTT
once	TRBV19	TRBJ2-3	NA	CASSIRGLTDTQYF	TGTGCCAGTAGTATAAGGGGCCTCACAGATACGCAGTATTTT
NA	TRBV12-5	TRBJ1-4	NA	CASGLALQGQSKLFF	TGTGCTAGTGGTTTGGCCCTCCAGGGGCAGTCAAAACTGTTTTTT
few	TRBV7-2	TRBJ2-7	TRBD2	CASSFLGAGGPYSSYEQYF	TGTGCCAGCAGCTTTCTTGGGGCGGGAGGGCCTTATTCCTCCTACGAGCAGTACTTC
NA	TRBV6-1	TRBJ2-3	NA	CATYAIWASTDTQYF	TGTGCCACCTACGCGATCTGGGCGAGCACAGATACGCAGTATTTT
NA	TRBV19	TRBJ2-3	TRBD1	CASTQGTGTNTQYF	TGTGCCAGTACCCAGGGGACAGGGACGAATACGCAGTATTTT
NA	TRBV5-5	TRBJ2-1	TRBD1	CASSQTTGVYDNEQFF	TGTGCCAGCAGCCAAACGACAGGGGTCTATGACAATGAGCAGTTCTTC
NA	TRBV11-3	TRBJ2-7	NA	CASSLDTAGSEQYF	TGTGCCAGCAGCTTAGATACGGCAGGTAGCGAGCAGTACTTC
NA	TRBV7-2	TRBJ2-2	NA	CASSFLEFGELFF	TGTGCCAGCAGCTTCCTAGAATTCGGGGAGCTGTTTTTT
NA	TRBV18	TRBJ1-2	TRBD1	CASSPPSRDRGHYGYTF	TGTGCCAGCTCACCACCTTCCCGGGACAGGGGGCATTATGGCTACACCTTC
NA	TRBV6-5	TRBJ1-2	NA	CASSSRHRTNYGYTF	TGTGCCAGCAGTTCCCGGCACAGGACTAACTATGGCTACACCTTC
NA	TRBV19	TRBJ1-1	NA	CASSPPDWRGTEAFF	TGTGCCAGTAGTCCCCCCGACTGGAGAGGGACTGAAGCTTTCTTT
few	TRBV4-2	TRBJ2-7	NA	CASSQDNQAYEQYF	TGTGCCAGCAGCCAAGATAACCAGGCCTACGAGCAGTACTTC
NA	TRBV5-6	TRBJ1-2	NA	CASSLAMGAGNYGYTF	TGTGCCAGCAGCTTGGCTATGGGGGCAGGGAACTATGGCTACACCTTC
NA	TRBV7-8	TRBJ2-3	NA	CASSPSTDTQYF	TGTGCCAGCAGCCCGAGCACAGATACGCAGTATTTT
NA	TRBV5-1	TRBJ1-1	NA	CASSWLDSLNTEAFF	TGCGCCAGCAGCTGGTTGGACAGTTTGAACACTGAAGCTTTCTTT
NA	TRBV4-1	TRBJ2-3	TRBD2	CASSKREGAGDTQYF	TGCGCCAGCAGTAAGCGGGAGGGCGCGGGAGATACGCAGTATTTT
NA	TRBV5-1	TRBJ2-3	TRBD1	CASSSGGQGTDTQYF	TGCGCCAGCAGCTCCGGGGGACAGGGGACAGATACGCAGTATTTT
NA	TRBV7-4	TRBJ1-5	TRBD1	CASSFVEGGLCGNQPQHF	TGTGCCAGCAGCTTTGTAGAAGGGGGCCTATGTGGCAATCAGCCCCAGCATTTT
NA	TRBV6-1	TRBJ1-2	NA	CAIRGSLYGYTF	TGTGCCATTAGGGGGAGTCTCTATGGCTACACCTTC
NA	TRBV27	TRBJ2-6	TRBD1	CASSFLPGQITGANVLTF	TGTGCCAGCAGTTTCCTACCGGGACAGATTACTGGGGCCAACGTCCTGACTTTC
NA	TRBV13	TRBJ1-2	TRBD1	CASSLDRGYGYTF	TGTGCCAGCAGCTTGGACAGGGGGTATGGCTACACCTTC
NA	TRBV2	TRBJ2-1	TRBD1	CASRDGQGISYNEQFF	TGTGCCAGCAGAGACGGACAGGGGATATCCTACAATGAGCAGTTCTTC
NA	TRBV29-1	TRBJ1-2	NA	CSVEGRGNYGYTF	TGCAGCGTTGAGGGGAGAGGTAACTATGGCTACACCTTC